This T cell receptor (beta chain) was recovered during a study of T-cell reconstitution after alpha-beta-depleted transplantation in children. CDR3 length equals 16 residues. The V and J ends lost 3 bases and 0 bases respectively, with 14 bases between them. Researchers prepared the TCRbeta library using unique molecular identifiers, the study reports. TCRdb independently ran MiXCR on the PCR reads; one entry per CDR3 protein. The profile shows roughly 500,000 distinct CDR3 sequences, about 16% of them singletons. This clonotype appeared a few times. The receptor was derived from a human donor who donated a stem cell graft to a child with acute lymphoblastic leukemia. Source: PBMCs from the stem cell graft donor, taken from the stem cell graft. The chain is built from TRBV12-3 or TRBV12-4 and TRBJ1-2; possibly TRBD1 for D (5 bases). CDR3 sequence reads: CASSFRGDPANYGYTF. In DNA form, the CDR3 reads TGTGCCAGCAGTTTCCGGGGGGACCCGGCTAACTATGGCTACACCTTC.